This T cell receptor (beta chain) was profiled in a study of control samples from healthy donors and cancer patients. CDR1 is SGHVS and CDR2 is FQNEAQ in the germline V gene. The CDR3 covers 15 residues. The germline V and J ends were trimmed by 1 base and 6 bases, with 12 bases remaining between them. Using immunoSEQ multiplex PCR, the repertoire was profiled, and TCRdb retains in-frame clones only, with some absent. The sample holds around 84,000 clones, around 91% seen once. The source of this sequence is a man aged 25 to 40 in good health. The material sequenced was blood. The chain couples TRBV7-8 to TRBJ1-4; D might be TRBD1 (5 bases). The CDR3 spells CASSLVPGVDEKLFF. The CDR3 DNA is TGTGCCAGCAGCTTAGTGCCGGGGGTGGATGAAAAACTGTTTTTT.